These 2 T cell receptor beta chains originate from one sample sequenced in a study of CD4 T cells in relation to SARS-CoV-2 and coronaviruses. Their cognate antigens are unknown. Using immunoSEQ multiplex PCR, the repertoire was profiled, and TCRdb retains in-frame clones only, with some absent. This table holds tens of thousands of clones, 75% to 90% found once. Source material: naive CD4+ T cells from PBMCs, cultured in vitro. Regarding subset: naive CD4+ T cells isolated by negative enrichment. The source is an adult with COVID-19.

CDR3 nucleotides: TGTGCCACCAGCAGCCAGAGCGGGAACGCAGATACGCAGTATTTT. Its translation: CATSSQSGNADTQYF. The chain has TRBV15 and TRBJ2-3; 7 bases agree with TRBD2. Trimming cost V 3 bases and J 4 bases; bases outside gene matches: 7. CDR3 length: 15 residues. Germline loops: CDR1 LNHNV, CDR2 YYDKDF (reference sequence).

The chain employs TRBV4-1 and TRBJ2-6; D perhaps matches TRBD2 (6 bases). The CDR3 contains 20 residues. Trimming took 4 bases from V and 0 from J, leaving 22 bases between them. Looked up from germline, CDR1 is MGHRA and CDR2 is YSYEKL. The CDR3 loop reads CASSPLVGASATSGANVLTF. The CDR3 bases are TGCGCCAGCAGCCCCCTAGTTGGGGCTAGCGCCACCTCTGGGGCCAACGTCCTGACTTTC.